This T cell receptor (beta chain) appears in the sequencing data of a study of T cell changes during pregnancy in multiple sclerosis. Measured with immunoSEQ multiplex PCR; TCRdb has only the in-frame clones, and not every one. This table holds approximately 60,000 clones, 80% to 95% found once. Per germline, CDR1 SGDLS and CDR2 YYNGEE. V gave up 3 bases and J gave up 2 bases, with 26 bases separating them. The CDR3 has 20 residues. The chain employs TRBV9 and TRBJ2-2; possibly TRBD2 for D (6 bases). This material consisted of CD8+ T cells from peripheral blood mononuclear cells, taken in the second trimester of pregnancy. The clonotype originates from a female donor with multiple sclerosis, enrolled in a pregnancy study. CDR3 amino acids: CASSAAHLAEAGINTGELFF. For the CDR3, the DNA is TGTGCCAGCAGCGCCGCCCATTTAGCGGAGGCCGGGATAAACACCGGGGAGCTGTTTTTT.